The present TCR beta chain was sequenced within a study of cytomegalovirus exposure and HLA in healthy donors. Deletions cut 0 bases from V and 0 bases from J, with 9 bases between. Germline V gene sequence: CDR1 MNHNS, CDR2 SASEGT. CDR3 length: 16 residues. The PCR contained 60 Vbeta and 13 Jbeta primers. Clones were sequenced by immunoSEQ multiplex PCR, and TCRdb holds only the in-frame ones, with some missing. The table has some 98,000 clones, roughly 81% seen once; the top ten hold about 1.5%. Overall study findings and caveats: Within a later analysis, the majority of CMV-associated TCR beta chains appeared HLA-restricted.

With regard to this clone: What it binds is unknown.

The material sequenced was PBMCs. The TCR comes from a man aged 35 to 55 in good health and CMV-seronegative. The rearrangement joins TRBV6-1 to TRBJ2-1; no definite D call. This CDR3 is CASSEALLSSYNEQFF. The CDR3 DNA follows: TGTGCCAGCAGTGAAGCGCTGTTGAGCTCCTACAATGAGCAGTTCTTC.